Listed below are T cell receptor beta chains from one sample, sequenced in a study of tumor-infiltrating lymphocytes in oesophageal squamous cell carcinoma. TCRdb ran MiXCR on the PCR reads and lists one entry per CDR3 protein. The sample lists under 20,000 distinct CDR3 sequences; approximately 40% were seen once. The sample was blood. The receptors were sampled from a male donor with esophageal squamous cell carcinoma. CDR3s include the opening cysteine and the closing phenylalanine or tryptophan. D genes are given only for firm matches. Clone size is shown for a subset of rows, as once, few, many or a class of expanded clone.

size	D	V	J	DNA	CDR3
many	-	TRBV5-4	TRBJ2-7	TGTGCCAGCAGCTTGGGGGGGGGGCTAATCTACGAGCAGTACTTC	CASSLGGGLIYEQYF
-	-	TRBV11-2	TRBJ1-4	TGTGCCAGCGGGGGGGACAACTTGACCCGGAATGAAAAACTGTTTTTT	CASGGDNLTRNEKLFF
once	TRBD2	TRBV7-9	TRBJ2-7	TGTGCCAGCAGCAGCGGGGACTCCTACGAGCAGTACTTC	CASSSGDSYEQYF
-	TRBD1	TRBV15	TRBJ2-5	TGTGCCACCAGCAGAGCTACAGGGGGGAAACAACAGACCCAGTACTTC	CATSRATGGKQQTQYF
-	-	TRBV18	TRBJ2-7	TGTGCCAGCTCACCACTAGGAAGTTCCGCCAATGAGCAGTACTTC	CASSPLGSSANEQYF
medium-sized	-	TRBV7-8	TRBJ1-4	TGTGCCAGCAGAAGTGGGGGGAAGGTAGATGAAAAACTGTTTTTT	CASRSGGKVDEKLFF
-	TRBD2	TRBV7-2	TRBJ2-7	TGTGCCAGCAGCGGAGGTGGGACTAGAGTCCACGAGCAGTACTTC	CASSGGGTRVHEQYF
medium-sized	TRBD2	TRBV7-3	TRBJ2-3	TGTGCCAGCAGCCCGGGAGGGGATACGCAGTATTTT	CASSPGGDTQYF
many	-	TRBV6-1	TRBJ2-2	TGTGCCAGCAGTGATTCCGGGGGACACACCGGGGAGCTGTTTTTT	CASSDSGGHTGELFF
medium-sized	-	TRBV28	TRBJ2-5	TGTGCCAGCCAACTGGAAGAGACCCAGTACTTC	CASQLEETQYF
-	TRBD2	TRBV5-4	TRBJ2-5	TGTGCCAGCAGCTTGACTAGCGGGAGCGGTGAGCAGTACTTC	CASSLTSGSGEQYF
-	-	TRBV7-4	TRBJ2-2	TGTGCCAGCAGCTTAGCAGGGTACACCGGGGAGCTGTTTTTT	CASSLAGYTGELFF
many	-	TRBV6-8	TRBJ1-5	TGTGCCAGCAGTTACTGGGGAGCACAAGACCATCAGCCCCAGCATTTT	CASSYWGAQDHQPQHF
many	-	TRBV5-5	TRBJ1-2	TGTGCCAGCAGCGGCCCGATTAACTATGGCTACACCTTC	CASSGPINYGYTF
many	TRBD1	TRBV2	TRBJ1-5	TGTGCCAGCAGCCGTACAGGGGTGGGTCAGCCCCAGCATTTT	CASSRTGVGQPQHF
medium-sized	-	TRBV7-2	TRBJ2-1	TGTGCCAGCAGCCTGGGGGGACCCTCCGATGAGCAGTTCTTC	CASSLGGPSDEQFF
many	-	TRBV18	TRBJ2-1	TGTGCCAGCTCACTTTCTCCGGGAGAGAACAATGAGCAGTTCTTC	CASSLSPGENNEQFF
many	TRBD1	TRBV6-6	TRBJ1-1	TGTGCCAGCAGTTATCGGACAGGGGACCAAGCTTTCTTT	CASSYRTGDQAFF
many	-	TRBV5-1	TRBJ2-7	TGCGCCAGCAGCTTATTAACGGGGTCCGACGCCGAGCAGTACTTC	CASSLLTGSDAEQYF
many	TRBD1	TRBV19	TRBJ2-7	TGTGCCAGTAGTCCCAGACCCGGGACAGGGGGCAATGAGCAGTACTTC	CASSPRPGTGGNEQYF
-	TRBD1	TRBV18	TRBJ1-4	TGTGCCAGCTCACAACAGACAGGGACTAATGAAAAACTGTTTTTT	CASSQQTGTNEKLFF
many	-	TRBV7-8	TRBJ2-7	TGTGCCAGCAGCTTAGGGCCAGGGAACTACGAGCAGTACTTC	CASSLGPGNYEQYF
many	-	TRBV28	TRBJ2-5	TGTGCCAGCAGTCCCCCGACAGACTATTTCAATGAGCAGTACTTC	CASSPPTDYFNEQYF
-	TRBD1	TRBV12-3/TRBV12-4	TRBJ1-1	TGTGCCAGCAGTTTAAGGCAGGGGGCAAGTGAAGCTTTCTTT	CASSLRQGASEAFF
-	-	TRBV2	TRBJ2-7	TGTGCCAGCACCCCTGGATACTACGAGCAGTACTTC	CASTPGYYEQYF
many	-	TRBV5-6	TRBJ1-5	TGTGCCAGCAGCTTGGGACAGTCTGACATCCCCCAGCATTTT	CASSLGQSDIPQHF
-	TRBD1	TRBV7-2	TRBJ2-2	TGTGCCAGCAGTCCCCGACAGGGGGTAATAGTGGGGACCGGGGAGCTGTTTTTT	CASSPRQGVIVGTGELFF
many	-	TRBV5-4	TRBJ2-7	TGTGCCAGCAGCTTGTCGGCGGCAGGGGGGGACTACGAGCAGTACTTC	CASSLSAAGGDYEQYF
-	TRBD2	TRBV6-5	TRBJ2-5	TGTGCCAGCAGCCTTTCCCTAGCGGGTGGAGACAATGAGCAGTACTTC	CASSLSLAGGDNEQYF
-	-	TRBV7-3	TRBJ2-1	TGTGCCAGCAGCTTGGGGTCCAGATACAATGAGCAGTTCTTC	CASSLGSRYNEQFF
-	-	TRBV7-3	TRBJ2-6	TGTGCCAGCAGCTTGGTAGCTGGGGCCAACGTCCTGACTTTC	CASSLVAGANVLTF
-	-	TRBV11-2	TRBJ2-5	TGTGCCAGCAGTTTTATTCCCCATCCGGGACATAACCAAGAGACCCAGTACTTC	CASSFIPHPGHNQETQYF
-	TRBD2	TRBV7-3	TRBJ2-1	TGTGCCAGCAGCTGGACTAGCGGGAGCTACAATGAGCAGTTCTTC	CASSWTSGSYNEQFF
-	TRBD2	TRBV7-4	TRBJ2-3	TGTGCCAGCAGCCGGGGACTAGCGGGAACAGATACGCAGTATTTT	CASSRGLAGTDTQYF
-	-	TRBV2	TRBJ2-3	TGTGCCGGGGGATACAGCACAGATACGCAGTATTTT	CAGGYSTDTQYF
-	TRBD2	TRBV18	TRBJ2-3	TGTGCCAGCTCACTAAGACTAGCGGGAGTCTTCGCCGGGGAGCTGTATTTT	CASSLRLAGVFAGELYF
many	TRBD1	TRBV6-6	TRBJ2-3	TGTGCCAGCAGTTACACCGGACAGGGGCGTACCGGCGATACGCAGTATTTT	CASSYTGQGRTGDTQYF
many	TRBD1	TRBV6-1	TRBJ2-7	TGTGCCAGCAGACAGGGGTACGAGCAGTACTTC	CASRQGYEQYF
-	-	TRBV14	TRBJ1-3	TGTGCCAGCAGCCAACCACTTGGACGGGAAACCTCTGGAAACACCATATATTTT	CASSQPLGRETSGNTIYF
-	-	TRBV7-6	TRBJ2-7	TGTGCCAGCAGCCGGAGCGGGTCAAACGAGCAGTACTTC	CASSRSGSNEQYF
many	-	TRBV6-6	TRBJ2-7	TGTGCCAGCAGTTACTCGGTAGGCTCCTACGAGCAGTACTTC	CASSYSVGSYEQYF
-	-	TRBV24-1	TRBJ2-3	TGTGCCACCAGTGATCGGGCAGGCACAGATACGCAGTATTTT	CATSDRAGTDTQYF
medium-sized	-	TRBV7-2	TRBJ2-5	TGTGCCAGCAGCTTGGGGCGGACTTCAGAGACCCAGTACTTC	CASSLGRTSETQYF
many	TRBD2	TRBV6-1	TRBJ2-2	TGTGCCAGTGGGGAGACTAGCGGCACCGGGGAGCTGTTTTTT	CASGETSGTGELFF
few	-	TRBV11-3	TRBJ2-5	TGTGCCAGCAGCGTAGGCGGTAATGGCCAAGAGACCCAGTACTTC	CASSVGGNGQETQYF
many	TRBD2	TRBV13	TRBJ2-1	TGTGCCAGCAGCTCGACTAGCGGTTACAATGAGCAGTTCTTC	CASSSTSGYNEQFF
medium-sized	-	TRBV5-1	TRBJ1-1	TGCGCCAGCAGCATCGGACACGGTACGGGGACTGAAGCTTTCTTT	CASSIGHGTGTEAFF
many	-	TRBV5-4	TRBJ2-1	TGTGCCAGCAGCTTGGGTCGCCCAAGCTCCTACAATGAGCAGTTCTTC	CASSLGRPSSYNEQFF
-	-	TRBV20-1	TRBJ2-1	TGCAGTGTTGACCGGCCTAATGAGCAGTTCTTC	CSVDRPNEQFF
-	-	TRBV14	TRBJ1-5	TGTGCCAGCAGCCAAGATAGTTATCAGCCCCAGCATTTT	CASSQDSYQPQHF
many	-	TRBV2	TRBJ1-4	TGTGCCAGCAGTGACGAGTATAATGAAAAACTGTTTTTT	CASSDEYNEKLFF
many	-	TRBV5-6	TRBJ2-5	TGTGCCAGCAGCTTGGCCAGGACAGATAAAGAGACCCAGTACTTC	CASSLARTDKETQYF
-	TRBD1	TRBV11-2	TRBJ2-7	TGTGCCAGCAGGCATACAGGGGTCTACGAGCAGTACTTC	CASRHTGVYEQYF
many	-	TRBV24-1	TRBJ1-5	TGTGCCACCAGTGAGGACACAGGGTTAAATCAGCCCCAGCATTTT	CATSEDTGLNQPQHF
-	-	TRBV12-3/TRBV12-4	TRBJ1-6	TGTGCCAGCAGTTTAGCCGGTGGGGGACAAACCTACGAGCAGCACTTT	CASSLAGGGQTYEQHF
-	-	TRBV7-2	TRBJ2-7	TGTGCCAGCAGCTTAGGCCTGGGGACCACGGGGGAGCAGTACTTC	CASSLGLGTTGEQYF
-	TRBD2	TRBV27	TRBJ2-5	TGTGCCAGCAGGGGAGGGGAGACCCAGTACTTC	CASRGGETQYF
few	-	TRBV7-7	TRBJ2-7	TGTGCTAGCAGCCCAAACACCGGGGAGCTGTACTTC	CASSPNTGELYF
-	-	TRBV7-6	TRBJ2-7	TGTGCCAGCAGCCCTCAGATGGGCGGACACGAGCAGTACTTC	CASSPQMGGHEQYF